These 18 T cell receptor beta chains were all obtained from the same sample, sequenced in a study of post-analysis software for immune sequencing data. General observations from the study: The five TRBV segments detected at higher frequency in patients than in controls included TRBV5-6, TRBV5-1 and TRBV20-1.

These receptors have no identified antigens. TCR beta cDNA libraries included unique molecular identifiers. One entry per CDR3 protein, called by TCRdb with MiXCR from the PCR reads. This table has roughly 570,000 distinct CDR3 sequences, 34% appearing once. Material: blood. Source of these receptors: a girl between 2 and 17 years old with multiple sclerosis.

This clonotype showed up just a few times. The CDR3 loop reads CASSRDTSQPQHF. In nucleotides, the CDR3 is TGTGCCAGCAGCCGGGATACGAGCCAGCCCCAGCATTTT. The V and J genes are TRBV11-2 and TRBJ1-5; D is unclear. The CDR3 extends over 13 amino acids. Germline-derived CDR1 and CDR2 are SGHAT and FQNNGV. Trimming took off 5 bases at V and 7 bases at J, with 12 bases between the two ends. Based on the CDR3 plus reference TRBV11-2 and TRBJ1-5, the full variable domain is EAGVAQSPRYKIIEKRQSVAFWCNPISGHATLYWYQQILGQGPKLLIQFQNNGVVDDSQLPKDRFSAERLKGVDSTLKIQPAKLEDSAVYLCASSRDTSQPQHFGDGTRLSIL.

This rearrangement joins TRBV15 to TRBJ2-4; the match to TRBD1 covers 8 bases. CDR3 length: 13 amino acids. Germline V gene sequence: CDR1 LNHNV, CDR2 YYDKDF (reference sequence). After removal of 8 bases from V and 13 bases from J, the junction contained 13 bases not matched to a gene. The CDR3 protein is CATRSRGHSKQYF. CDR3 DNA: TGTGCCACCCGTAGCAGGGGGCATAGCAAGCAGTACTTC.

This sequence joins TRBV7-9 and TRBJ2-4, with 8 bases matching TRBD1. The end of the DNA is better explained by TRBJ2-5, so the J call may be wrong. CDR3 length: 14 amino acids. Germline assignment: CDR1 SEHNR and CDR2 FQNEAQ (reference sequence). CDR3 sequence reads: CASSQRQGQETQYF. The DNA of the CDR3 is TGTGCCAGCAGCCAGCGACAGGGGCAAGAGACCCAGTACTTC.

The chain links TRBV3-1 to TRBJ1-2, with D maybe TRBD1 (5 bases). V lost 4 bases and J 4 bases, leaving 13 bases between the germline ends. CDR3 size: 14 residues. Looked up from germline, CDR1 is LGHDT and CDR2 is YNNKEL (reference sequence). CDR3 in amino acids: CASSRGRQGYGYTF. DNA of the CDR3: TGTGCCAGCAGCCGGGGACGGCAGGGCTATGGCTACACCTTC.

This clonotype was observed a handful of times. The CDR3 sequence is CASSFAQGTYEQYF. The CDR3, as DNA: TGTGCCAGCAGCTTCGCACAGGGTACTTACGAGCAGTACTTC. The chain combines TRBV11-2 with TRBJ2-7; D possibly corresponds to TRBD1 (6 bases). The V gene's germline CDR1 is SGHAT and CDR2 FQNNGV. CDR3 size: 14 residues. The V end lost 3 bases, the J end lost 4 bases, and 13 bases lay between the germline ends.

This sequence joins TRBV20-1 and TRBJ2-3, with unresolved D. CDR1 is DFQATT, CDR2 SNEGSKA, per germline (reference sequence). This CDR3 region has 17 residues. V dropped 5 bases and J dropped 0 bases, with 21 bases sitting between them. The CDR3 sequence: CSASPLRPAPSTDTQYF. CDR3 sequence (DNA): TGCAGTGCTTCCCCACTGAGGCCGGCCCCTAGCACAGATACGCAGTATTTT.

The chain carries TRBV10-2 and TRBJ2-5; 8 bases fit TRBD1. This CDR3 contains 16 residues. CDR1 and CDR2 from the germline V gene are WSHSY and SAAADI. The V gene end was trimmed by 3 bases and the J gene end by 6 bases; junction bases not matched to a gene: 12. The DNA for the CDR3 is TGCGCCAGCAGTGAACCCGCGGACAGGGTCGGAAAGACCCAGTACTTC. As protein: CASSEPADRVGKTQYF.

CDR3 sequence: CASSQGADTEAFF. The CDR3 DNA follows: TGTGCCAGCAGCCAGGGGGCCGACACTGAAGCTTTCTTT. The chain combines TRBV3-1 with TRBJ1-1; a possible D gene is TRBD1 (6 bases). The CDR3 runs 13 residues. Trimming took off 3 bases at V and 3 bases at J, with 8 bases between the two ends. Germline V CDR1 and CDR2: LGHDT, YNNKEL (reference sequence).

This clonotype occurred a few times. The chain joins TRBV6-1 to TRBJ2-7; 7 bases fit TRBD2. The germline gives CDR1 MNHNS, CDR2 SASEGT. V gave up 8 bases and J gave up 5 bases; unmatched junction bases: 15. The length of the CDR3 is 15 residues. The CDR3 spells CASGRGAPGVNEQYF. Written as DNA, the CDR3 is TGTGCCAGCGGGAGGGGAGCTCCCGGTGTAAACGAGCAGTACTTC.

The CDR3 nucleotides read TGTGCCAGCAGCCCCGCGATCGGCTCCTACGAGCAGTACTTC. Translating gives CASSPAIGSYEQYF. The chain has TRBV9 and TRBJ2-7; no definite D call. The V gene lost 4 bases and the J gene lost 0 bases, with 11 bases spanning the gap. The CDR3 is made up of 14 amino acids. Germline CDR1 SGDLS, CDR2 YYNGEE.

This clonotype has only a few counts. The CDR3 region is CASSPGTSGVGDQYF. DNA of the CDR3: TGCGCCAGCAGCCCCGGGACTAGCGGGGTCGGGGACCAGTACTTC. The chain employs TRBV5-1 and TRBJ2-5, with 13 bases aligning to TRBD2. The V segment lost 4 bases and the J segment 10 bases; nucleotides outside the gene matches: 10. Per germline, CDR1 SGHRS and CDR2 YFSETQ. The CDR3 sequence is 15 residues long.

This chain connects TRBV10-3 to TRBJ2-2; D is ambiguous. Per germline, CDR1 ENHRY and CDR2 SYGVKD. This CDR3 contains 14 residues. The V end lost 6 bases, the J end lost 1 base, and 9 bases lay between the germline ends. In DNA form, the CDR3 reads TGTGCCATCAGCCGAGACCAGAACACCGGGGAGCTGTTTTTT. The encoded protein is CAISRDQNTGELFF.

There are a few counts of this clonotype. The chain uses TRBV20-1 and TRBJ2-1; weak D call: TRBD2 (7 bases). The CDR3 totals 17 residues. V was shortened by 0 bases and J by 0 bases, with 15 bases between the two germline ends. Looked up from germline, CDR1 is DFQATT and CDR2 is SNEGSKA (reference sequence). The CDR3 DNA reads as TGCAGTGCTAGAGATTCGCAAGGGGGGGCCTCCTACAATGAGCAGTTCTTC. Translating gives CSARDSQGGASYNEQFF.

This clonotype was counted at least ten times. The chain carries TRBV7-3 and TRBJ2-5, with D possibly TRBD1 on 6 matching bases. V lost 5 bases and J 1 base, leaving 8 bases between the germline ends. Germline V lookup: CDR1 SGHTA, CDR2 FQGTGA. The CDR3 runs 13 residues. The CDR3 DNA reads as TGTGCCAGCAGCACAGGGCCCCAAGAGACCCAGTACTTC. It encodes CASSTGPQETQYF.

This clonotype was recorded once. The chain is built from TRBV20-1 and TRBJ1-2; D gene uncertain. CDR1 and CDR2 (germline): DFQATT, SNEGSKA (reference sequence). This CDR3 region has 9 residues. CDR3 sequence: CGLKNGYTF. CDR3 nucleotides: TGCGGGCTCAAGAACGGCTACACCTTC.

This clonotype was found a few times. The chain couples TRBV3-1 to TRBJ1-2; 9 bases match TRBD1. CDR1 LGHDT and CDR2 YNNKEL come from the germline V gene (reference sequence). V shed 0 bases and J 7 bases; nucleotides not matched to a gene: 6. The CDR3 is made up of 15 amino acids. CDR3 in amino acids: CASSQETRDRVGYTF. CDR3 DNA: TGTGCCAGCAGCCAAGAGACCCGGGACAGGGTTGGCTACACCTTC.

This clonotype was detected once. The chain couples TRBV7-9 to TRBJ2-1; D is ambiguous. CDR1 and CDR2 (germline): SEHNR, FQNEAQ (reference sequence). CDR3 length equals 15 residues. Trimming left V 5 bases short and J 3 bases short, with 14 bases between. In DNA form, the CDR3 reads TGTGCCAGCAGCCATACGGCCATGCACTACAATGAGCAGTTCTTC. As protein: CASSHTAMHYNEQFF.

Only one count was recorded for this clonotype. The CDR3 is CSATRTGGFTDTQYF. DNA of the CDR3: TGCAGTGCAACCAGAACAGGGGGCTTCACAGATACGCAGTATTTT. The chain joins TRBV20-1 to TRBJ2-3; 9 nucleotides match TRBD1. Germline-derived CDR1 and CDR2 are DFQATT and SNEGSKA (reference sequence). Losses at the gene ends were 6 bases for V and 2 bases for J; bases not matched to a gene: 9. The CDR3 runs 15 residues.